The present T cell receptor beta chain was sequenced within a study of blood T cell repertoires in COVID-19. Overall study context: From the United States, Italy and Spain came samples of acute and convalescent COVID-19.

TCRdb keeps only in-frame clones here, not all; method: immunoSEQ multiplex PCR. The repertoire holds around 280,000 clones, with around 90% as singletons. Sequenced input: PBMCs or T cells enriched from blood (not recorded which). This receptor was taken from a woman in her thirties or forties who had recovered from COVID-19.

In DNA, the CDR3 is TGTGCCAGCAGCCCTCAGACAATCCATCAGCCCCAGCATTTT. It encodes CASSPQTIHQPQHF. The chain is built from TRBV3-1 (or the pseudogene TRBV3-2) and TRBJ1-5; D not certain. Germline-derived CDR1 and CDR2 are LGHDT and YNNKEL (reference sequence). With 4 bases removed from V and 5 bases from J, the gap between germline ends came to 12 bases. This CDR3 has 14 residues.